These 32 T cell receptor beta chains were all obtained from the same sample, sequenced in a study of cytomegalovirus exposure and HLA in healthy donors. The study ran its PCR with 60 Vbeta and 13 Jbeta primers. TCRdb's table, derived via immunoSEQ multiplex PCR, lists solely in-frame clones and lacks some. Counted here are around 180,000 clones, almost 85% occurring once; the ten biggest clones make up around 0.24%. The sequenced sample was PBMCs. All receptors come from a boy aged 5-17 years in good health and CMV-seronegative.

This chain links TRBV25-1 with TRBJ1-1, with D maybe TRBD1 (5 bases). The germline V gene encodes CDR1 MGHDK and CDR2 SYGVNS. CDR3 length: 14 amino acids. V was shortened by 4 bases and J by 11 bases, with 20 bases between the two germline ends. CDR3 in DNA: TGTGCCAGCAGTGCTCGGGGGACCTCAGCAGAGGCTTTCTTT. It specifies CASSARGTSAEAFF.

The CDR3 DNA is TGCGCCAGCAGCTTGGGACCGACTAGACTCGGGTCCTACGAGCAGTACTTC. Translation gives CASSLGPTRLGSYEQYF. The rearrangement joins TRBV5-1 to TRBJ2-7; tentatively, D is TRBD2 (6 bases). The CDR3 length is 17 residues. V was cut by 0 bases and J by 1 base, with 17 bases left in between. In germline, CDR1 is SGHRS, CDR2 YFSETQ.

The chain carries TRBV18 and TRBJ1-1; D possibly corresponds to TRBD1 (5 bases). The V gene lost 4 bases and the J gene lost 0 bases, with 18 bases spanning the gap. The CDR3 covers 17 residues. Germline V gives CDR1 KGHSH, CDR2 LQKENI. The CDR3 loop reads CASSQSMQGSVNTEAFF. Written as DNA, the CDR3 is TGTGCCAGCTCACAATCTATGCAGGGAAGTGTGAACACTGAAGCTTTCTTT.

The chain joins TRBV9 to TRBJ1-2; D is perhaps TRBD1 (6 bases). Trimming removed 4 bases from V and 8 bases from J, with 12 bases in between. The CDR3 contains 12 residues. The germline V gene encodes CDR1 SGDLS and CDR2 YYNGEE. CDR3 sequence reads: CASSNRVRGYTF. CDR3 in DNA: TGTGCCAGCAGCAACAGGGTTCGGGGCTACACCTTC.

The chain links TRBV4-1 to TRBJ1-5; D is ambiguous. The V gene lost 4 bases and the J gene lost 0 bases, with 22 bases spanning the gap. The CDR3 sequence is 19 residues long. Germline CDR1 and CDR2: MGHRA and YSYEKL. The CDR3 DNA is TGCGCCAGCAGCCCGGGGTACGTGCTGGGCCATAATAGCAATCAGCCCCAGCATTTT. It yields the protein CASSPGYVLGHNSNQPQHF.

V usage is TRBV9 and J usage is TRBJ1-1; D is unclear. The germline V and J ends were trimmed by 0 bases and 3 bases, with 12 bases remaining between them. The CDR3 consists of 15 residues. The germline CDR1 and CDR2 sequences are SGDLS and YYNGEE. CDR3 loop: CASSVVLGEYTEAFF. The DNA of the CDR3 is TGTGCCAGCAGCGTAGTCCTTGGGGAGTACACTGAAGCTTTCTTT.

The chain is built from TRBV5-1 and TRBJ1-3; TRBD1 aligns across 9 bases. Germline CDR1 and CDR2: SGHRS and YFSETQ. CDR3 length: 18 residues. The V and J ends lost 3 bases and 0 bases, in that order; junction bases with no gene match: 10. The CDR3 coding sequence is TGCGCCAGCAGCTCGACCGGGACAGGGACATTCTCTGGAAACACCATATATTTT. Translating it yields CASSSTGTGTFSGNTIYF.

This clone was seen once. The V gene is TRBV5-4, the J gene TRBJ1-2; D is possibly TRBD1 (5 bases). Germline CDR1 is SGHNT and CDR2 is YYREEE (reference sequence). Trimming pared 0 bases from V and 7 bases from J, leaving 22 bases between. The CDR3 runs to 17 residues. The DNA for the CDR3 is TGTGCCAGCAGCTTGGCGGGAGCGGACAAAAAGACTGGTGGCTACACCTTC. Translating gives CASSLAGADKKTGGYTF.

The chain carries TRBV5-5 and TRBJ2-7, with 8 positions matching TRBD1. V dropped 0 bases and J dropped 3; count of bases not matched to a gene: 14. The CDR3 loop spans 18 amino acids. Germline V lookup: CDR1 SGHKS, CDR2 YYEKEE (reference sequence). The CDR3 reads CASSLVGQGTKRNYEQYF. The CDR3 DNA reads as TGTGCCAGCAGCTTGGTCGGACAGGGAACAAAACGAAACTACGAGCAGTACTTC.

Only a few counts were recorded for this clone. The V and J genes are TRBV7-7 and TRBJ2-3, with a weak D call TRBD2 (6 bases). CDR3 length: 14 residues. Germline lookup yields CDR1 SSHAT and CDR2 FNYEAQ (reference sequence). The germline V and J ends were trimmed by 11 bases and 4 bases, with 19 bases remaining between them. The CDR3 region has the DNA TGTGCCGTGGGGGGTCCCAGAGGGGCAGATACGCAGTATTTT. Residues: CAVGGPRGADTQYF.

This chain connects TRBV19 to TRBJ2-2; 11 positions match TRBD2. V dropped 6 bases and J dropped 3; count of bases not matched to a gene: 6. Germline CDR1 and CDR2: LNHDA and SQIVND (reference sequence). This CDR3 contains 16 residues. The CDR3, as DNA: TGTGCCAGTAGCCTGCCGGGACTAGCGGACACCGGGGAGCTGTTTTTT. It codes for CASSLPGLADTGELFF.

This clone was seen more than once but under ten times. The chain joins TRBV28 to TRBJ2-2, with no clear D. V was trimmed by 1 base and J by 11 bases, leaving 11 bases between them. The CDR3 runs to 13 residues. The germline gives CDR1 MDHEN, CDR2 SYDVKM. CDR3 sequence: CASSLSESAELFF. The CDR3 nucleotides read TGTGCCAGCAGTTTATCGGAGTCGGCAGAGCTGTTTTTT.

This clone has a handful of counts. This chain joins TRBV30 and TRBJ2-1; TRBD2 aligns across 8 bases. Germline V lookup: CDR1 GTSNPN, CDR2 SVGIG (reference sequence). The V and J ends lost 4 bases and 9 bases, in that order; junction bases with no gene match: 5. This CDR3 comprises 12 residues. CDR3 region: CAWTGGASEQFF. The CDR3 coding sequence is TGTGCCTGGACGGGGGGGGCGAGTGAGCAGTTCTTC.

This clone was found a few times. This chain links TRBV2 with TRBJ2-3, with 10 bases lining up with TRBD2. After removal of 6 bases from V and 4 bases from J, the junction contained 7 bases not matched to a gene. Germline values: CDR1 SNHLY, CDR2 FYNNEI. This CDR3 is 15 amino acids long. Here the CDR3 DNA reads TGTGCCAGCAGGAGGAGCGGGGGGGCAGCAGATACGCAGTATTTT. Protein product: CASRRSGGAADTQYF.

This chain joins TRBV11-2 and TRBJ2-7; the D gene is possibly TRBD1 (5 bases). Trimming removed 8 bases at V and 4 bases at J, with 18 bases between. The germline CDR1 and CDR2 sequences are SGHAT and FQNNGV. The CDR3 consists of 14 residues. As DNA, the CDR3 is TGTGCCAGCTCCATCGCCCAGGGAAAATACGAGCAGTACTTC. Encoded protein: CASSIAQGKYEQYF.

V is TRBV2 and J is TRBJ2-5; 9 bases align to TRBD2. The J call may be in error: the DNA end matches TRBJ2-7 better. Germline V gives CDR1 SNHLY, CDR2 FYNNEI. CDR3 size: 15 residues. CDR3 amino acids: CASRNLAGVLNEQYF. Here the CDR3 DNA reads TGTGCCAGCAGAAATTTAGCGGGAGTGTTGAACGAGCAGTACTTC.

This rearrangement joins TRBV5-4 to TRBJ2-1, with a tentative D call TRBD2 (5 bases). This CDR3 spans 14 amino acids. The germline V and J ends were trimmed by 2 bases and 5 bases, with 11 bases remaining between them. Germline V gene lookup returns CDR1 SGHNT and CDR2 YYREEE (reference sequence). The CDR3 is CASSFPSRNNEQFF. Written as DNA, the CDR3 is TGTGCCAGCAGCTTCCCTAGCCGGAACAATGAGCAGTTCTTC.

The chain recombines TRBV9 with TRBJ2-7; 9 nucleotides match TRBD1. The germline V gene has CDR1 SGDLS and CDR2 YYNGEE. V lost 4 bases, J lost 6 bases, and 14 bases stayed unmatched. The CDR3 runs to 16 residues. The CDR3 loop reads CASSPRSRQGEGEQYF. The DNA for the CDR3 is TGTGCCAGCAGCCCTCGGAGTCGACAGGGGGAAGGCGAGCAGTACTTC.

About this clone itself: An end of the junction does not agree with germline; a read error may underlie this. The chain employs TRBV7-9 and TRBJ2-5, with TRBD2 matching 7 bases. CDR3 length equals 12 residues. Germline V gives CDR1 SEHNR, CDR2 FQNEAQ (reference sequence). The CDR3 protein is CSSSVAGETQYF. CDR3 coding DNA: TGTTCCAGCAGTGTAGCGGGAGAGACCCAGTACTTC.

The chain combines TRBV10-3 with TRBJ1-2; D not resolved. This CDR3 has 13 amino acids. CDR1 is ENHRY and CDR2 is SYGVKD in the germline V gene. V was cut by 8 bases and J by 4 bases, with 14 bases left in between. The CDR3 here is CAIAAQIPYGYTF. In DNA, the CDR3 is TGTGCCATCGCTGCACAGATCCCCTATGGCTACACCTTC.

CDR3 in DNA: TGTGCCAGCCGGGACAGGGGGCTCCCCTTCCACGAGCAGTACTTC. The encoded protein is CASRDRGLPFHEQYF. The chain couples TRBV13 to TRBJ2-7; TRBD1 agrees at 12 bases. CDR3 length: 15 amino acids. The J segment lost 5 bases and the V segment lost 8 bases, leaving 10 bases of the junction unmatched. Germline CDR1 reads PRHDT; CDR2 reads FYEKMQ (reference sequence).

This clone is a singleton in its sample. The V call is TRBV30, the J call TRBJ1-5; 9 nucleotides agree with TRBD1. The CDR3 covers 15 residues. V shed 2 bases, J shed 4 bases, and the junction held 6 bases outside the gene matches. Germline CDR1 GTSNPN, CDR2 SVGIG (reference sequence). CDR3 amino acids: CAWSSGQGKNQPQHF. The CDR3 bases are TGTGCCTGGAGTTCGGGACAGGGTAAAAATCAGCCCCAGCATTTT. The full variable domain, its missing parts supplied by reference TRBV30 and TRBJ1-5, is SQTIHQWPATLVQPVGSPLSLECTVEGTSNPNLYWYRQAAGRGLQLLFYSVGIGQISSEVPQNLSASRPQDRQFILSSKKLLLSDSGFYLCAWSSGQGKNQPQHFGDGTRLSIL.

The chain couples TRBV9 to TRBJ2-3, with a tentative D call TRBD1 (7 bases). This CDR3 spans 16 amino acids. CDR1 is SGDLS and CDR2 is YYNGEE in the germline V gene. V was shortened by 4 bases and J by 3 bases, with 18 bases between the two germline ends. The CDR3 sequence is CASSPRDSRGTDTQYF. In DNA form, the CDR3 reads TGTGCCAGCAGCCCGCGGGACAGCAGGGGGACAGATACGCAGTATTTT.

The CDR3 nucleotides read TGTGCCAGCAGCGAGAGGACAGTTTACGAGCAGTACTTC. Translation gives CASSERTVYEQYF. The chain employs TRBV7-2 and TRBJ2-7; perhaps TRBD1 as D (6 bases). Germline CDR1 and CDR2: SGHTA and FQGNSA. V lost 5 bases, J lost 4 bases, and 12 bases lay in between. CDR3 length: 13 amino acids. Full variable domain (missing parts from reference TRBV7-2 and TRBJ2-7): GAGVSQSPSNKVTEKGKDVELRCDPISGHTALYWYRQSLGQGLEFLIYFQGNSAPDKSGLPSDRFSAERTGGSVSTLTIQRTQQEDSAVYLCASSERTVYEQYFGPGTRLTVT.

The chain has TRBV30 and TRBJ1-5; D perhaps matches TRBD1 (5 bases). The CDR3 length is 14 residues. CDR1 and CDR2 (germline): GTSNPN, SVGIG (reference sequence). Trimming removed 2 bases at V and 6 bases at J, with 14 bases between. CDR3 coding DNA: TGTGCCTGGAGTAAAGTCAGGGTTGGTCAGCCCCAGCATTTT. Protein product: CAWSKVRVGQPQHF.

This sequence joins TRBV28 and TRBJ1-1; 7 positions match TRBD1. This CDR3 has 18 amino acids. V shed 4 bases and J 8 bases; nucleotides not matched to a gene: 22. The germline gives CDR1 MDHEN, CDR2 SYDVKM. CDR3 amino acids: CASSSLGGRPRSGMEAFF. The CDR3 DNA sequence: TGTGCCAGCAGTTCTCTAGGGGGCCGTCCCCGATCCGGTATGGAAGCTTTCTTT.

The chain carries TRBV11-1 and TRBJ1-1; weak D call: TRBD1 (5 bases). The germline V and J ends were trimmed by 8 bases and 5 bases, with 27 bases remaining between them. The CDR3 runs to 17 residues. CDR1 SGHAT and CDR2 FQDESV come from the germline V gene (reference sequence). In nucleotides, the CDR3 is TGTGCCAGCGGTAACCCCGGGGGTTTCATTTTGGGGACTGAAGCTTTCTTT. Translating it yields CASGNPGGFILGTEAFF.

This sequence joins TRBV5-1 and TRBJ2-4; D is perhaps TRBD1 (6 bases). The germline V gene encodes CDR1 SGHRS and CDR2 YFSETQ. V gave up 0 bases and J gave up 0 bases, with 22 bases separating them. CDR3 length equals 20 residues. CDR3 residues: CASSLVSPGVPLLAKNIQYF. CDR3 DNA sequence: TGCGCCAGCAGCTTGGTCTCCCCAGGGGTACCCCTCCTAGCCAAAAACATTCAGTACTTC.

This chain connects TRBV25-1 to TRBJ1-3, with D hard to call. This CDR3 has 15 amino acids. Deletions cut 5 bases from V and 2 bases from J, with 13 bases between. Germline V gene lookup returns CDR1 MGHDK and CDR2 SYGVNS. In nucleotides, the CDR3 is TGTGCCAGCAGTCCCCCCGAGGGAACTGGAAACACCATATATTTT. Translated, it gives CASSPPEGTGNTIYF.

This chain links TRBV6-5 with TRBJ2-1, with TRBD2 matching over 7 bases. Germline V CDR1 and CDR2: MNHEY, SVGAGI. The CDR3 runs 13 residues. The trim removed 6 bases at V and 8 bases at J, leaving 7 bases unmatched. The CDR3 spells CASSPPAGDEQFF. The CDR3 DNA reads TGTGCCAGCAGCCCTCCTGCGGGGGATGAGCAGTTCTTC.

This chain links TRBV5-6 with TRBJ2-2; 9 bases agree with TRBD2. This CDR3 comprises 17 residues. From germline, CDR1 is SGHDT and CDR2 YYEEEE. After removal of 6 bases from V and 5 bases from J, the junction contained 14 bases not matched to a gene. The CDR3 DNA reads TGTGCCAGCAACCGAGGTAGTAGCGGGAGTACTACCGGGGAGCTGTTTTTT. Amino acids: CASNRGSSGSTTGELFF. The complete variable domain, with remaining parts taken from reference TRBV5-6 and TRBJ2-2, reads DAGVTQSPTHLIKTRGQQVTLRCSPKSGHDTVSWYQQALGQGPQFIFQYYEEEERQRGNFPDRFSGHQFPNYSSELNVNALLLGDSALYLCASNRGSSGSTTGELFFGEGSRLTVL.

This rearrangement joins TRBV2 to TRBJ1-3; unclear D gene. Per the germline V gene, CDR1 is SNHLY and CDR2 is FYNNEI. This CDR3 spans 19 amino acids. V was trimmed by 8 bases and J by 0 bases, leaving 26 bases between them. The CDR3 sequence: CASGSEEVFSPFSGNTIYF. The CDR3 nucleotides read TGTGCCAGCGGGTCCGAGGAGGTTTTTAGCCCCTTCTCTGGAAACACCATATATTTT.